One sample yielded the 22 T cell receptor beta chains listed below, sequenced in a study of cytomegalovirus exposure and HLA in healthy donors. Vbeta (60) and Jbeta (13) primers were used in the PCR. TCRdb keeps only in-frame clones here, not all; method: immunoSEQ multiplex PCR. The table includes 100,000 to 150,000 clones, 17% detected once. Input material: PBMCs. These receptors came from a female donor in good health and CMV-seropositive.

This chain links TRBV5-1 with TRBJ2-3; no clear D. This CDR3 contains 14 residues. Trimming stripped 0 bases from V and 4 bases from J, with 9 bases between. The germline V gene encodes CDR1 SGHRS and CDR2 YFSETQ. CDR3 residues: CASSLAARADTQYF. The DNA for the CDR3 is TGCGCCAGCAGCTTGGCGGCTCGGGCAGATACGCAGTATTTT. Looking up the rest from reference TRBV5-1 and TRBJ2-3 gives the full variable domain: KAGVTQTPRYLIKTRGQQVTLSCSPISGHRSVSWYQQTPGQGLQFLFEYFSETQRNKGNFPGRFSGRQFSNSRSEMNVSTLELGDSALYLCASSLAARADTQYFGPGTRLTVL.

This clone was seen a handful of times. The chain links TRBV25-1 to TRBJ2-1; 10 bases are shared with TRBD1. The V segment lost 5 bases and the J segment 7 bases; nucleotides outside the gene matches: 8. Germline CDR1 MGHDK, CDR2 SYGVNS. The CDR3 consists of 15 residues. CDR3 sequence (DNA): TGTGCCAGCAGTCGCCTGGGACAGGGGCCTAATGAGCAGTTCTTC. Translation: CASSRLGQGPNEQFF.

The CDR3 nucleotides are TGTGCCAGCAGTCTCCCCGGGACAAGAACTAGCACAGATACGCAGTATTTT. Protein product: CASSLPGTRTSTDTQYF. The chain links TRBV28 to TRBJ2-3, with D possibly matching TRBD1 (6 bases). This CDR3 has 17 residues. Trimming pared 5 bases from V and 0 bases from J, leaving 18 bases between. The germline gives CDR1 MDHEN, CDR2 SYDVKM.

The chain joins TRBV28 to TRBJ2-7; 8 bases agree with TRBD2. This CDR3 contains 14 residues. CDR1 MDHEN and CDR2 SYDVKM come from the germline V gene. The CDR3 loop reads CATAKAGEDSEQYF. CDR3 sequence (DNA): TGTGCAACAGCTAAAGCGGGGGAGGATAGCGAGCAGTACTTC.

The gene calls are TRBV2 and TRBJ1-4; D not certain. V gave up 5 bases and J gave up 0 bases, with 10 bases separating them. Per the germline V gene, CDR1 is SNHLY and CDR2 is FYNNEI. CDR3 size: 15 residues. Written as DNA, the CDR3 is TGTGCCAGCAGTCCCTCCCCCGCAACTAATGAAAAACTGTTTTTT. This sequence encodes CASSPSPATNEKLFF.

This clone was counted only a few times. The CDR3 here is CASSVDPLYGYTF. CDR3 DNA: TGTGCCAGCAGCGTAGACCCACTCTATGGCTACACCTTC. The V and J genes are TRBV9 and TRBJ1-2; no reliable D call. Deletions cut 0 bases from V and 4 bases from J, with 7 bases between. This CDR3 has 13 amino acids. Germline CDR1 SGDLS, CDR2 YYNGEE.

The rearrangement uses TRBV29-1 and TRBJ2-7; 7 bases are shared with TRBD1. Germline V gene data show CDR1 as SQVTM and CDR2 as ANQGSEA. V lost 7 bases, J lost 0 bases, and 9 bases stayed unmatched. The CDR3 is 14 amino acids. CDR3: CSAYLWTGSYEQYF. CDR3 DNA: TGCAGCGCCTACCTATGGACAGGCTCCTACGAGCAGTACTTC.

The CDR3 DNA sequence: TGTGCCAGCAGGGGCACCCAAGAGACCCAGTACTTC. Amino acids: CASRGTQETQYF. The rearrangement uses TRBV25-1 and TRBJ2-5, with D unresolved. V dropped 6 bases and J dropped 1 base, with 6 bases sitting between them. There are 12 residues in the CDR3. Germline V gives CDR1 MGHDK, CDR2 SYGVNS. Using reference TRBV25-1 and TRBJ2-5 for the parts outside the CDR3, the full variable domain is EADIYQTPRYLVIGTGKKITLECSQTMGHDKMYWYQQDPGMELHLIHYSYGVNSTEKGDLSSESTVSRIRTEHFPLTLESARPSHTSQYLCASRGTQETQYFGPGTRLLVL.

This clone was counted only a few times. This chain joins TRBV28 and TRBJ2-3; 8 bases fit TRBD1. The V and J ends lost 0 bases and 7 bases, in that order; junction bases with no gene match: 9. Germline CDR1 is MDHEN and CDR2 is SYDVKM. The CDR3 consists of 16 residues. CDR3 in DNA: TGTGCCAGCAGTTTATGGGACAGGGACGGTGAGAATACGCAGTATTTT. It yields the protein CASSLWDRDGENTQYF.

This chain uses TRBV27 with TRBJ2-3, with 12 bases fitting TRBD2. Germline lookup yields CDR1 MNHEY and CDR2 SMNVEV (reference sequence). The CDR3 contains 15 residues. V trimming: 6 bases; J trimming: 3 bases; junction bases outside the gene matches: 4. The CDR3 DNA follows: TGTGCCAGCAGGAGGACTAGCGGGATTACAGATACGCAGTATTTT. This gives the protein CASRRTSGITDTQYF.

There are a few counts of this clone. The chain is built from TRBV28 and TRBJ2-7; TRBD2 matches 13 bases. Trimming took 5 bases from V and 6 from J; bases not matched to a gene: 7. Germline V gene sequence: CDR1 MDHEN, CDR2 SYDVKM. The CDR3 loop spans 15 amino acids. The CDR3 region is CASSILAGGPLEQYF. The DNA of the CDR3 is TGTGCCAGCAGTATACTAGCGGGAGGGCCTCTCGAGCAGTACTTC.

This clone was picked up a small number of times. The chain uses TRBV5-1 and TRBJ1-2; 7 bases align to TRBD1. The CDR3 consists of 14 residues. Germline V lookup: CDR1 SGHRS, CDR2 YFSETQ. V lost 2 bases to trimming and J lost 8 bases; unmatched junction nucleotides: 9. The CDR3 nucleotides read TGCGCCAGCAGCTTACAGGGGAGAGAAGGCGGCTACACCTTC. It yields the protein CASSLQGREGGYTF.

The CDR3 region has the DNA TGCGCCAGCAGCTTGCTTGGGGCCTCCCAGTCCTACGAGCAGTACTTC. Amino acid sequence: CASSLLGASQSYEQYF. The chain uses TRBV5-1 and TRBJ2-7, with D tentatively TRBD1 (5 bases). Germline CDR1 reads SGHRS; CDR2 reads YFSETQ. V lost 1 base, J lost 1 base, and 15 bases lay in between. This CDR3 region has 16 residues.

CDR3 sequence reads: CASDTNTEAFF. The CDR3 DNA reads as TGTGCCAGCGACACCAACACTGAAGCTTTCTTT. J is TRBJ1-1 and V is TRBV27; D is undetermined. Germline assignment: CDR1 MNHEY and CDR2 SMNVEV (reference sequence). CDR3 length: 11 residues. Trimming shortened V by 8 bases and J by 2 bases, and 6 bases separated the two germline ends.

The chain joins TRBV7-2 to TRBJ2-1; the match to TRBD2 covers 9 bases. Germline values: CDR1 SGHTA, CDR2 FQGNSA. There are 15 residues in the CDR3. J lost 7 bases, V lost 4 bases, and 8 bases had no gene match. CDR3 nucleotides: TGTGCCAGCAGCTCCGGGACTAGCATTCGGAATGAGCAGTTCTTC. Translation: CASSSGTSIRNEQFF.

The chain joins TRBV30 to TRBJ2-5, with D uncertain. The CDR3 has 12 residues. Looked up from germline, CDR1 is GTSNPN and CDR2 is SVGIG (reference sequence). V shed 1 base and J shed 5 bases, with 8 bases lying between them. CDR3 sequence reads: CAWSAGTETQYF. In nucleotides, the CDR3 is TGTGCCTGGAGTGCAGGAACGGAGACCCAGTACTTC.

This clone turned up a few times. The genes are TRBV5-4 and TRBJ1-5; D possibly corresponds to TRBD1 (5 bases). This CDR3 region has 13 residues. V was shortened by 4 bases and J by 5 bases, with 10 bases between the two germline ends. Germline V gene data show CDR1 as SGHNT and CDR2 as YYREEE (reference sequence). CDR3 sequence reads: CASSRDSDQPQHF. In DNA form, the CDR3 reads TGTGCCAGCAGCCGCGACAGCGATCAGCCCCAGCATTTT.

A few counts support this clone. The chain couples TRBV30 to TRBJ2-7; 12 bases line up with TRBD2. The V segment lost 3 bases and the J segment 4 bases; nucleotides outside the gene matches: 10. Germline CDR1 reads GTSNPN; CDR2 reads SVGIG (reference sequence). The CDR3 runs to 16 residues. In nucleotides, the CDR3 is TGTGCCTGGAGGGCCCCGGGACTAGCGGGCCTATACGAGCAGTACTTC. Its protein is CAWRAPGLAGLYEQYF.

This chain uses TRBV9 with TRBJ2-4, with D perhaps matching TRBD2 (6 bases). Germline CDR1 SGDLS, CDR2 YYNGEE. The CDR3 runs 17 residues. Trimming took 0 bases from V and 3 from J, leaving 16 bases between them. As DNA, the CDR3 is TGTGCCAGCAGCGTAGAGGGGCTCTTCGGGGGCAAAAACATTCAGTACTTC. Translation gives CASSVEGLFGGKNIQYF.

There are a few counts of this clone. The chain uses TRBV5-3 and TRBJ1-1; possible D gene TRBD1, 6 bases. TRBV5-3 is known as an ORF, though its function is uncertain. Between the trimmed V and J ends, which lost 6 bases and 4 bases, there was a span of 31 bases. The CDR3 length is 19 residues. CDR3 nucleotide sequence: TGTGCCAGAACCAAGGACCGGATGAACAGGGTTGACGGAACCACTGAAGCTTTCTTT. This encodes CARTKDRMNRVDGTTEAFF.

This clone was detected only once. This chain links TRBV28 with TRBJ2-7; TRBD2 might be the D (6 bases). This CDR3 region has 14 residues. CDR1 and CDR2 (germline): MDHEN, SYDVKM. Trimming took 6 bases from V and 2 from J, leaving 14 bases between them. In nucleotides, the CDR3 is TGTGCCAGCAGAATTAGCGGAGGCCCCTACGAGCAGTACTTC. It codes for CASRISGGPYEQYF.

The V and J genes are TRBV6-5 and TRBJ2-7, with 14 bases lining up with TRBD2. V shed 6 bases, J shed 5 bases, and the junction held 6 bases outside the gene matches. Germline V gives CDR1 MNHEY, CDR2 SVGAGI. CDR3 length equals 15 residues. The CDR3 spells CASSPGLAGVNEQYF. CDR3 coding DNA: TGTGCCAGCAGCCCGGGACTAGCGGGAGTCAACGAGCAGTACTTC.